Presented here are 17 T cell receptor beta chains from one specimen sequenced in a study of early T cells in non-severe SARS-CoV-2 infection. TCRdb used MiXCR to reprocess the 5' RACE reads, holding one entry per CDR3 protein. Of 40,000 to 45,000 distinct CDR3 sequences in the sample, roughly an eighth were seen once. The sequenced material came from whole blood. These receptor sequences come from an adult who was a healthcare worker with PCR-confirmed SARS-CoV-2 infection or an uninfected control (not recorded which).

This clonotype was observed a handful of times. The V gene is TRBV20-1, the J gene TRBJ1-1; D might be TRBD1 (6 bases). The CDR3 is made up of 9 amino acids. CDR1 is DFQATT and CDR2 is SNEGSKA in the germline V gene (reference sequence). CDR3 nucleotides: TGCAGAGTAGGGGGGGTAGCTTTCTTT. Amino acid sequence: CRVGGVAFF.

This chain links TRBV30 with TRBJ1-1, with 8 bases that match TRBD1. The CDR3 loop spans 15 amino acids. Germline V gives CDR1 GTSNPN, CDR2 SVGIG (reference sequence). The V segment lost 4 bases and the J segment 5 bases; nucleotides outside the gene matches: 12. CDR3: CAWNTWTGSGTEAFF. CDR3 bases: TGTGCCTGGAATACTTGGACAGGGTCTGGAACTGAAGCTTTCTTT. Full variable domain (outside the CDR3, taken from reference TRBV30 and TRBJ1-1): SQTIHQWPATLVQPVGSPLSLECTVEGTSNPNLYWYRQAAGRGLQLLFYSVGIGQISSEVPQNLSASRPQDRQFILSSKKLLLSDSGFYLCAWNTWTGSGTEAFFGQGTRLTVV.

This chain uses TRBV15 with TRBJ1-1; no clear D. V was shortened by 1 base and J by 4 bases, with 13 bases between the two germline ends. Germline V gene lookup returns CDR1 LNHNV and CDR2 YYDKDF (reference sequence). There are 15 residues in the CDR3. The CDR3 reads CATSRALLGVTEAFF. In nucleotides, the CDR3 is TGTGCCACCAGCAGAGCCCTCCTAGGCGTCACTGAAGCTTTCTTT.

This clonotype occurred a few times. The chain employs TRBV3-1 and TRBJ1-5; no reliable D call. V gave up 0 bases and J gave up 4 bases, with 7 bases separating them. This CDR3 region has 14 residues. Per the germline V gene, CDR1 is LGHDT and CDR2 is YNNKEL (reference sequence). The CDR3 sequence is CASSQEGSNQPQHF. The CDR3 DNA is TGTGCCAGCAGCCAAGAGGGAAGTAATCAGCCCCAGCATTTT.

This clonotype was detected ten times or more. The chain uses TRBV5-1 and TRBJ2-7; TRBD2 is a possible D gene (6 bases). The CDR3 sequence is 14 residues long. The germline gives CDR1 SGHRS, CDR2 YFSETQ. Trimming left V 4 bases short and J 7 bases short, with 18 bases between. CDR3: CASSGGLRTGEQYF. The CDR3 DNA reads TGCGCCAGCAGCGGGGGACTGAGAACGGGGGAGCAGTACTTC.

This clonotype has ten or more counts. This chain's CDR3 is CASSFRQLNEQFF. The CDR3 DNA reads TGTGCCAGCAGCTTCCGACAGTTAAATGAGCAGTTCTTC. J is TRBJ2-1 and V is TRBV7-6; D might be TRBD1 (5 bases). The CDR3 loop spans 13 amino acids. V was trimmed by 3 bases and J by 7 bases, leaving 10 bases between them. CDR1 is SGHVS, CDR2 FNYEAQ, per germline. The variable domain in full, with the rest retrieved from reference TRBV7-6 and TRBJ2-1, is GAGVSQSPRYKVTKRGQDVALRCDPISGHVSLYWYRQALGQGPEFLTYFNYEAQQDKSGLPNDRFSAERPEGSISTLTIQRTEQRDSAMYRCASSFRQLNEQFFGPGTRLTVL.

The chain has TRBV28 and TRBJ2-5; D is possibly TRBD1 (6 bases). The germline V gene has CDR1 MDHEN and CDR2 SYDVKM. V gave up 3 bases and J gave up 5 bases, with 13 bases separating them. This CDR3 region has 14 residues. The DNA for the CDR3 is TGTGCCAGCAGTTTCCGTATTAGGGGGGAGACCCAGTACTTC. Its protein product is CASSFRIRGETQYF. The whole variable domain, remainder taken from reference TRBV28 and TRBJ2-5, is DVKVTQSSRYLVKRTGEKVFLECVQDMDHENMFWYRQDPGLGLRLIYFSYDVKMKEKGDIPEGYSVSREKKERFSLILESASTNQTSMYLCASSFRIRGETQYFGPGTRLLVL.

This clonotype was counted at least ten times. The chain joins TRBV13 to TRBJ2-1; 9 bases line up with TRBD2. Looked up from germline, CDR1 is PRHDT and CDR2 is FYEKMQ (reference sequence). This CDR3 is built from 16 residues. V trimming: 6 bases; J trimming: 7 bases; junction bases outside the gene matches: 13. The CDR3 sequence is CASSYTTTSGLNEQFF. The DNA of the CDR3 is TGTGCCAGCAGTTATACAACCACTAGCGGGCTGAATGAGCAGTTCTTC.

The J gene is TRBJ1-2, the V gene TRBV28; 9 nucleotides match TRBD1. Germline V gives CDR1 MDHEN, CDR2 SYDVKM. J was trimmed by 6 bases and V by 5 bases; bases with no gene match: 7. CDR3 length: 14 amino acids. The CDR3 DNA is TGTGCCAGCAGTGCACCCGGGACAGGGAATGGCTACACCTTC. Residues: CASSAPGTGNGYTF.

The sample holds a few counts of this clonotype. CDR3: CASSLGSRGGSYEQYF. CDR3 DNA sequence: TGTGCCAGCAGCTTAGGGTCCCGGGGGGGCTCCTACGAGCAGTACTTC. This chain uses TRBV11-2 with TRBJ2-7; 8 positions agree with TRBD2. This CDR3 is 16 amino acids long. Germline V CDR1 and CDR2: SGHAT, FQNNGV. The junction had 5 bases not matched to a gene; V was cut back by 1 base and J by 0 bases.

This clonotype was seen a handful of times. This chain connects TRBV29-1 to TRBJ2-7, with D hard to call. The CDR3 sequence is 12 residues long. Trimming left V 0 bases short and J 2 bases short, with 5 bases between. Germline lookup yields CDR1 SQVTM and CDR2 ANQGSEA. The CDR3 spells CSVEEPPYEQYF. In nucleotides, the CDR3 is TGCAGCGTTGAAGAGCCCCCCTACGAGCAGTACTTC.

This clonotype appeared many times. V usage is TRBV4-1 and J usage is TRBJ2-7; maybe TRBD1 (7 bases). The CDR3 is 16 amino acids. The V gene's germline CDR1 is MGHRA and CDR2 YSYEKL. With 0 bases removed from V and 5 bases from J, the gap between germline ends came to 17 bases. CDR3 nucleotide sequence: TGCGCCAGCAGCCAAGAAGGCTCCAGGGGGGTCCACGAGCAGTACTTC. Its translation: CASSQEGSRGVHEQYF.

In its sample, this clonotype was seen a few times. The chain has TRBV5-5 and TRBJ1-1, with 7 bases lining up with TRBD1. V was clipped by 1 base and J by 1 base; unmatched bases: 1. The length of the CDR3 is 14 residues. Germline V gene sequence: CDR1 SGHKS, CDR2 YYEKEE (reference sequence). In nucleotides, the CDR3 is TGTGCCAGCAGCTTGTGGACAGGGAACACTGAAGCTTTCTTT. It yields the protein CASSLWTGNTEAFF.

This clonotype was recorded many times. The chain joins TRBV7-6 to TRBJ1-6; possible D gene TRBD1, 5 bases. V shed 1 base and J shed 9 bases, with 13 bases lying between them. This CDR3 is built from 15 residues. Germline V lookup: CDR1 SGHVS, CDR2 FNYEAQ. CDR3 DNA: TGTGCCAGCAGCTTAGAGGACCAGGGTAGTTCACCCCTCCACTTT. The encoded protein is CASSLEDQGSSPLHF.

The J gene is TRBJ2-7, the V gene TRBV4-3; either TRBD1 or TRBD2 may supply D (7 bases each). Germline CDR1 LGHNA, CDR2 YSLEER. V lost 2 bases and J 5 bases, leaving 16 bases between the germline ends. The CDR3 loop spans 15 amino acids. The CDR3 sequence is CASSQRGRGTNEQYF. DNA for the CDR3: TGCGCCAGCAGCCAAAGGGGGCGGGGGACCAACGAGCAGTACTTC.

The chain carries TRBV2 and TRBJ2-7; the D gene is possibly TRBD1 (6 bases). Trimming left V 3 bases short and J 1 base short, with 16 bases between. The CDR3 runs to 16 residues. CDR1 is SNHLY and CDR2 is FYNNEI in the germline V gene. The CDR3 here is CASSDRGYKLSYEQYF. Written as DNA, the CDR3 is TGTGCCAGCAGTGACAGGGGCTACAAACTTTCCTACGAGCAGTACTTC.

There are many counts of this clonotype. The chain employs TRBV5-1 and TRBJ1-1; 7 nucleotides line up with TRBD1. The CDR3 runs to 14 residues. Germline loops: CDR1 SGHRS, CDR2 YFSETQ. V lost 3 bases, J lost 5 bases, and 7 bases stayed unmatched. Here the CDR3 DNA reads TGCGCCAGCAGCTGGACAGGAGAGCTTACTGAAGCTTTCTTT. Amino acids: CASSWTGELTEAFF.